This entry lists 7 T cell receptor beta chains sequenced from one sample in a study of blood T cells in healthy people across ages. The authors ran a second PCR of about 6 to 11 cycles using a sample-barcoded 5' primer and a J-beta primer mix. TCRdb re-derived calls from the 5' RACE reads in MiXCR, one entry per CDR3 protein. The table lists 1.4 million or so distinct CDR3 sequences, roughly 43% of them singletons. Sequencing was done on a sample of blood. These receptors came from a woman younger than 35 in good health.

The CDR3 loop is CASSHPGGQGSRSTEAFF. The CDR3 coding sequence is TGTGCCAGCAGCCACCCAGGCGGACAGGGCAGTCGGAGCACTGAAGCTTTCTTT. V usage is TRBV3-1 and J usage is TRBJ1-1; 8 nucleotides align to TRBD1. With V trimmed by 3 bases and J by 4 bases, 16 bases remained unmatched. CDR1 and CDR2 from the germline V gene are LGHDT and YNNKEL (reference sequence). This CDR3 region has 18 residues.

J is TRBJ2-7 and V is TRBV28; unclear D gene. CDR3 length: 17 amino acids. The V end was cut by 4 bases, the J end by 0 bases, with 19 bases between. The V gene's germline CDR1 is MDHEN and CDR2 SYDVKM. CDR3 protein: CASSSVGPFLISYEQYF. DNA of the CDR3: TGTGCCAGCAGTTCCGTAGGACCTTTCCTTATCTCCTACGAGCAGTACTTC.

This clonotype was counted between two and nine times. CDR3 coding DNA: TGTGCCACCATCTTGCCGGCCAAAAACATTCAGTACTTC. Encoded protein: CATILPAKNIQYF. The V call is TRBV12-3 or TRBV12-4, the J call TRBJ2-4, with D unresolved. CDR3 size: 13 residues. The germline V and J ends were trimmed by 10 bases and 1 base, with 11 bases remaining between them.

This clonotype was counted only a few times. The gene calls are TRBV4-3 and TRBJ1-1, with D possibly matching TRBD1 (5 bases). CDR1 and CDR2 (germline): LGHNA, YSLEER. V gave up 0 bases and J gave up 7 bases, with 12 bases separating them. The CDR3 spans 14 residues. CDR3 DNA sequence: TGCGCCAGCAGCCAAGAGAGGGGATCGTATGAAGCTTTCTTT. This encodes CASSQERGSYEAFF.

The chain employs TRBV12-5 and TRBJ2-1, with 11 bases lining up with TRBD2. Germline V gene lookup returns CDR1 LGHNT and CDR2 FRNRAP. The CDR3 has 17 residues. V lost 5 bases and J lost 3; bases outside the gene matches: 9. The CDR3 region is CASGLTPGLAVYNEQFF. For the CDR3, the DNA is TGTGCTAGTGGTCTCACCCCGGGACTAGCGGTCTACAATGAGCAGTTCTTC.

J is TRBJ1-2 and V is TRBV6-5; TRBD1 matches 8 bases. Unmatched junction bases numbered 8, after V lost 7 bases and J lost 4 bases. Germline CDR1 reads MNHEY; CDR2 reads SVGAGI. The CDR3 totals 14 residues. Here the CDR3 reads CASTRDRNRYGYTF. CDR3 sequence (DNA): TGTGCCAGCACCAGGGACAGGAACCGCTATGGCTACACCTTC.

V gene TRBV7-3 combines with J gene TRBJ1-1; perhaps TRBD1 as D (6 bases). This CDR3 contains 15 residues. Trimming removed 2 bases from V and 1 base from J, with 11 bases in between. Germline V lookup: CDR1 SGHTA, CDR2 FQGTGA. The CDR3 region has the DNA TGTGCCAGCAGCTTATACAGGGCCAAGAACACTGAAGCTTTCTTT. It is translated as CASSLYRAKNTEAFF.